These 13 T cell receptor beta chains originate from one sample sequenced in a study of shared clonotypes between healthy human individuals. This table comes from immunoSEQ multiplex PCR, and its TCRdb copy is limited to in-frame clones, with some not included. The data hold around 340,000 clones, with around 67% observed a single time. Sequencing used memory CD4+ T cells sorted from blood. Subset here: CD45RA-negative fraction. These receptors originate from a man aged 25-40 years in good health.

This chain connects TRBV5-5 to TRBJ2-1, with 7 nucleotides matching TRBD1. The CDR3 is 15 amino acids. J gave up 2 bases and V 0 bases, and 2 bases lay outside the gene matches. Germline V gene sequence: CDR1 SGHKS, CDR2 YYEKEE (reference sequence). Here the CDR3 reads CASSLVRGTYNEQFF. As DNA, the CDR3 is TGTGCCAGCAGCTTGGTCAGGGGGACCTACAATGAGCAGTTCTTC.

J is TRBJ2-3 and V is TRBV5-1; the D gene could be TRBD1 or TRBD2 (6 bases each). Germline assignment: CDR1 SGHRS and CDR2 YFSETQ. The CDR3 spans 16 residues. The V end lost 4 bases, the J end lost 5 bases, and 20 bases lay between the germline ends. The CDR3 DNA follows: TGCGCCAGCAGCGGAGGGGGTAGGATGATAGGAGATACGCAGTATTTT. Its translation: CASSGGGRMIGDTQYF.

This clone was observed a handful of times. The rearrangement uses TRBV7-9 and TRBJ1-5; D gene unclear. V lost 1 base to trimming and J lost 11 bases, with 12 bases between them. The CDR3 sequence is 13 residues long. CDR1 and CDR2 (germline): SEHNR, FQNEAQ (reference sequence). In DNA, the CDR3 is TGTGCCAGCAGCTTAGAAGTCGGGTGGGCCCAGCATTTT. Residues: CASSLEVGWAQHF.

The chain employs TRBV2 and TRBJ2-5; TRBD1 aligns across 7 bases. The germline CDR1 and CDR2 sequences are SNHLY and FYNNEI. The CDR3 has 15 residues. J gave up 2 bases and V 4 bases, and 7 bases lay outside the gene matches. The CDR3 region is CASSASGRGQETQYF. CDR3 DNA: TGTGCCAGCAGTGCCTCGGGCAGGGGGCAAGAGACCCAGTACTTC.

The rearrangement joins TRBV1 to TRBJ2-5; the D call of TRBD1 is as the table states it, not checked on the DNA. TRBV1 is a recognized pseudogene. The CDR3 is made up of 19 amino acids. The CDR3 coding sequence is TGCACCAGCAGCCTAGAACCCGGAAGCGGCGCCCAGGGGCAAGAGACCCAGTACTTC. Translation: CTSSLEPGSGAQGQETQYF.

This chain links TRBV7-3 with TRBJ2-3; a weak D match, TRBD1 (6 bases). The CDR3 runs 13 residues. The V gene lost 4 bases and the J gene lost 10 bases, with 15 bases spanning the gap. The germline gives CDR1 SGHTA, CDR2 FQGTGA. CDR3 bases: TGTGCCAGCAGCTCCCAGACACAGGGCGCGCAGTATTTT. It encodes CASSSQTQGAQYF.

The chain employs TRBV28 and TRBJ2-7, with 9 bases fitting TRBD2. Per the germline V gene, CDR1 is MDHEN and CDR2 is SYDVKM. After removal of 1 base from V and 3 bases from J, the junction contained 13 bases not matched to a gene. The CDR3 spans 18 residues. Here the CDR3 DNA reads TGTGCCAGCAGTTTATTCGGGGTAGCGGGAGTATCCTACTACGAGCAGTACTTC. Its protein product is CASSLFGVAGVSYYEQYF.

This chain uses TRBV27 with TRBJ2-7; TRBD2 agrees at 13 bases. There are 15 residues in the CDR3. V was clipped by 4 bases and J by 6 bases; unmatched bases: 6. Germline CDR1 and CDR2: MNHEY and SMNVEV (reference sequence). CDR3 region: CASSSGLAGTSEQYF. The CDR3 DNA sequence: TGTGCCAGCAGTTCGGGACTAGCGGGAACTTCCGAGCAGTACTTC.

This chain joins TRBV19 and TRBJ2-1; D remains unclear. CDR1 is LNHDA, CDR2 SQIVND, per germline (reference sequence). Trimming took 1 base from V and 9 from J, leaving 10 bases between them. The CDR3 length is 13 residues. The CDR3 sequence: CASSIVRPAEQFF. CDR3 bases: TGTGCCAGTAGTATAGTCCGACCGGCTGAGCAGTTCTTC.

The DNA of the CDR3 is TGCGCCAGCCGAGGCAGGGAAATAGGTCGCTACGAGCAGTACTTC. As protein: CASRGREIGRYEQYF. This chain links TRBV5-1 with TRBJ2-7, with a possible D match to TRBD1 (5 bases). V was pared by 7 bases and J by 3 bases, with 20 bases between. The germline gives CDR1 SGHRS, CDR2 YFSETQ. This CDR3 region has 15 residues.

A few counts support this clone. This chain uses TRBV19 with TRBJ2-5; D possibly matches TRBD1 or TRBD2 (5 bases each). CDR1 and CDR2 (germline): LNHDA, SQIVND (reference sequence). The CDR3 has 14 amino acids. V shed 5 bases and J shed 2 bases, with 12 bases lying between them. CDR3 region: CASSAGGSQETQYF. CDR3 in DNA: TGTGCCAGTAGTGCTGGGGGATCACAAGAGACCCAGTACTTC. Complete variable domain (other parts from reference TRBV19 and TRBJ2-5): DGGITQSPKYLFRKEGQNVTLSCEQNLNHDAMYWYRQDPGQGLRLIYYSQIVNDFQKGDIAEGYSVSREKKESFPLTVTSAQKNPTAFYLCASSAGGSQETQYFGPGTRLLVL.

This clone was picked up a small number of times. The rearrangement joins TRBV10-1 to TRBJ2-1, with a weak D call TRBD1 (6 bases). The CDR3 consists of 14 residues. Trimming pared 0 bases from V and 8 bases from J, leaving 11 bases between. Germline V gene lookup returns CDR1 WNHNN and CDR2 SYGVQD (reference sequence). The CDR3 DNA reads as TGCGCCAGCAGTGAGTCATTGGGGGCCTATGAGCAGTTCTTC. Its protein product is CASSESLGAYEQFF.

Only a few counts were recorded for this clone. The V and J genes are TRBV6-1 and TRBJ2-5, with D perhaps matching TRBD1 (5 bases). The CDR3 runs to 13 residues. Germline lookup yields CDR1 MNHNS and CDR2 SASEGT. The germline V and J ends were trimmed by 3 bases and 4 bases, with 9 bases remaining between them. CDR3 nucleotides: TGTGCCAGCAGTGACAGGGTTCGAGAGACCCAGTACTTC. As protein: CASSDRVRETQYF.